This TCR beta chain was identified during a study of T cells in Graves' hyperthyroidism and ophthalmopathy. Overall study findings and caveats: Expanded thyroid clonotypes (above 0.001) were mostly also found in blood.

Stability of Graves' hyperthyroidism was defined as absent ophthalmopathy progression within 18 months. Patients showing uncontrolled infection, other autoimmune disease, pregnancy or lactation were ineligible. The CDR3 spans 15 residues. The trim removed 2 bases at V and 2 bases at J, leaving 5 bases unmatched. Germline V gives CDR1 SGDLS, CDR2 YYNGEE. Amplified TCR beta CDR3 regions came from RNA transcripts. With the HTBI primer set, the TCR CDR3 went through a first round of RT-PCR. TCRdb passed the multiplex PCR reads through MiXCR, listing each CDR3 protein once. The sample holds approximately 590,000 distinct CDR3 sequences, around a sixth seen once. This clonotype was recorded many times. Its antigen remains unidentified.

The clonotype was recovered from a woman between 25 and 40 years old with Graves' hyperthyroidism. Sequenced: blood. This rearrangement joins TRBV9 to TRBJ2-7, with 9 bases identical to TRBD2. The CDR3 loop is CASSVLAGSAYEQYF. CDR3 nucleotides: TGTGCCAGCAGCGTCCTAGCGGGGTCTGCCTACGAGCAGTACTTC.